The 19 T cell receptor beta chains listed next were all sequenced from one sample in a study of cytomegalovirus exposure and HLA in healthy donors. 60 Vbeta and 13 Jbeta primers were used in PCR. Measured with immunoSEQ multiplex PCR; TCRdb has only the in-frame clones, and not every one. Among about 140,000 clones listed, 70% to 75% were seen once. The sample comprised PBMCs. Every receptor here comes from a woman in her thirties or forties in good health and CMV-seronegative.

This chain links TRBV18 with TRBJ1-5; D not resolved. V was shortened by 5 bases and J by 6 bases, with 11 bases between the two germline ends. The V gene's germline CDR1 is KGHSH and CDR2 LQKENI. The CDR3 sequence is 13 residues long. The CDR3 loop is CASSSDWSQPQHF. The CDR3 DNA reads as TGTGCCAGCTCATCAGATTGGAGTCAGCCCCAGCATTTT.

This chain connects TRBV5-1 to TRBJ1-1, with 7 bases lining up with TRBD1. V dropped 0 bases and J dropped 3; count of bases not matched to a gene: 5. This CDR3 region has 15 residues. Germline CDR1 SGHRS, CDR2 YFSETQ. The CDR3 bases are TGCGCCAGCAGCTTGGGGGACAGAGTACACACTGAAGCTTTCTTT. Translation: CASSLGDRVHTEAFF.

V and J are TRBV11-1 and TRBJ2-5; a weak D match, TRBD2 (6 bases). Between the trimmed V and J ends, which lost 7 bases and 3 bases, there was a span of 9 bases. Looked up from germline, CDR1 is SGHAT and CDR2 is FQDESV (reference sequence). This CDR3 comprises 12 residues. The CDR3 region is CASKSGEETQYF. Here the CDR3 DNA reads TGTGCCAGCAAGTCGGGGGAAGAGACCCAGTACTTC.

This clone was recorded a few times. The chain couples TRBV28 to TRBJ1-5, with 8 bases matching TRBD1. In germline, CDR1 is MDHEN, CDR2 SYDVKM. After removal of 4 bases from V and 3 bases from J, the junction contained 11 bases not matched to a gene. CDR3 length: 17 amino acids. In DNA, the CDR3 is TGTGCCAGCAGTTCCCCCTACAGGGGGGCCTACAATCAGCCCCAGCATTTT. Amino acids: CASSSPYRGAYNQPQHF.

This chain links TRBV5-4 with TRBJ1-4; D call uncertain. Per the germline V gene, CDR1 is SGHNT and CDR2 is YYREEE (reference sequence). Deletions cut 2 bases from V and 12 bases from J, with 17 bases between. The CDR3 length is 14 residues. The chain's CDR3 is CASSFSSRPMELFF. The CDR3 region has the DNA TGTGCCAGCAGCTTCAGCTCGCGGCCAATGGAACTGTTTTTT. The whole variable domain, filled in from reference TRBV5-4 and TRBJ1-4, reads ETGVTQSPTHLIKTRGQQVTLRCSSQSGHNTVSWYQQALGQGPQFIFQYYREEENGRGNFPPRFSGLQFPNYSSELNVNALELDDSALYLCASSFSSRPMELFFGSGTQLSVL.

The rearrangement joins TRBV19 to TRBJ2-1, with 10 nucleotides matching TRBD2. This CDR3 comprises 17 residues. V lost 4 bases to trimming and J lost 7 bases; unmatched junction nucleotides: 13. The V gene's germline CDR1 is LNHDA and CDR2 SQIVND (reference sequence). The CDR3 region has the DNA TGTGCCAGTAGTACCCTCTTAGGAGCGGGGGGGCTTAATGAGCAGTTCTTC. Its protein product is CASSTLLGAGGLNEQFF.

The gene calls are TRBV7-6 and TRBJ2-7; D not resolved. With 4 bases removed from V and 6 bases from J, the gap between germline ends came to 22 bases. This CDR3 region has 16 residues. Germline V gives CDR1 SGHVS, CDR2 FNYEAQ. The CDR3 DNA reads TGTGCCAGCAGCTCCTCCGCCTCTCATAACACCTTCGAGCAGTACTTC. Translated: CASSSSASHNTFEQYF. Combining the CDR3 with reference TRBV7-6 and TRBJ2-7 gives the whole variable domain GAGVSQSPRYKVTKRGQDVALRCDPISGHVSLYWYRQALGQGPEFLTYFNYEAQQDKSGLPNDRFSAERPEGSISTLTIQRTEQRDSAMYRCASSSSASHNTFEQYFGPGTRLTVT.

The gene calls are TRBV18 and TRBJ2-1, with D perhaps matching TRBD2 (6 bases). V dropped 7 bases and J dropped 1 base, with 8 bases sitting between them. In germline, CDR1 is KGHSH, CDR2 LQKENI. The CDR3 loop spans 13 amino acids. CDR3 protein: CASYLASYNEQFF. The CDR3, as DNA: TGTGCCAGCTATCTAGCGTCCTACAATGAGCAGTTCTTC.

V usage is TRBV7-9 and J usage is TRBJ1-1; possible D gene TRBD1, 6 bases. This CDR3 comprises 14 residues. Per the germline V gene, CDR1 is SEHNR and CDR2 is FQNEAQ (reference sequence). Trimming left V 2 bases short and J 4 bases short, with 11 bases between. In DNA, the CDR3 is TGTGCCAGCAGCTTACTCCAGGGGAGCACTGAAGCTTTCTTT. It codes for CASSLLQGSTEAFF.

The chain uses TRBV5-4 and TRBJ2-1; TRBD2 aligns across 15 bases. J lost 9 bases, V lost 1 base, and 5 bases had no gene match. CDR3 size: 16 residues. CDR1 SGHNT and CDR2 YYREEE come from the germline V gene (reference sequence). Here the CDR3 reads CASSLWTSGGAREQFF. The CDR3 bases are TGTGCCAGCAGCTTGTGGACTAGCGGGGGGGCACGTGAGCAGTTCTTC.

The chain carries TRBV15 and TRBJ2-1; 15 bases fit TRBD2. Trimming at V came to 8 bases and at J to 7 bases, leaving 15 bases not matched to a gene. Germline loops: CDR1 LNHNV, CDR2 YYDKDF (reference sequence). This CDR3 region has 18 residues. Here the CDR3 DNA reads TGTGCCACCGACGGACTAGCGGGGGGGCGAGGGAGTCCGAATGAGCAGTTCTTC. It yields the protein CATDGLAGGRGSPNEQFF.

V and J are TRBV5-1 and TRBJ2-1; D is possibly TRBD1 (5 bases). Trimming removed 4 bases from V and 3 bases from J, with 11 bases in between. The CDR3 runs to 14 residues. From germline, CDR1 is SGHRS and CDR2 YFSETQ. The CDR3 DNA is TGCGCCAGCAGCATACCGACAGACTACAATGAGCAGTTCTTC. Protein: CASSIPTDYNEQFF.

This clone turned up a few times. The chain recombines TRBV5-1 with TRBJ2-1, with D perhaps TRBD2 (6 bases). The germline V gene encodes CDR1 SGHRS and CDR2 YFSETQ. CDR3 length: 13 residues. Trimming shortened V by 7 bases and J by 6 bases, and 14 bases separated the two germline ends. DNA for the CDR3: TGCGCCAGCTCCGGAGGGGAGTCCAATGAGCAGTTCTTC. Translated, it gives CASSGGESNEQFF.

The rearrangement uses TRBV27 and TRBJ1-6, with D perhaps matching TRBD1 (5 bases). V shed 4 bases and J shed 9 bases, with 13 bases lying between them. CDR3 length: 14 amino acids. CDR1 is MNHEY, CDR2 SMNVEV, per germline (reference sequence). The CDR3 DNA sequence: TGTGCCAGCAGTTACCAGGGTGGCCTTTCACCCCTCCACTTT. Its translation is CASSYQGGLSPLHF.

The chain joins TRBV18 to TRBJ1-6; TRBD1 agrees at 7 bases. This CDR3 has 15 residues. CDR1 and CDR2 (germline): KGHSH, LQKENI. With 3 bases clipped from V and 10 bases from J, the junction kept 9 bases outside the gene matches. The CDR3 loop reads CASSPGTADRSPLHF. CDR3 in DNA: TGTGCCAGCTCACCCGGGACAGCTGATAGGTCACCCCTCCACTTT.

Remarks on this clone: With a much larger clone just one base away, this may be a read error. The J gene is TRBJ1-5, the V gene TRBV6-5; no definite D call. CDR3 length: 15 amino acids. Germline V gene lookup returns CDR1 MNHEY and CDR2 SVGAGI. V lost 4 bases to trimming and J lost 11 bases, with 21 bases between them. CDR3: CASSSGLPSGRTQHF. The CDR3, as DNA: TGTGCCAGCAGTTCCGGACTGCCGTCTGGAAGGACCCAGCATTTT.

The chain joins TRBV11-2 to TRBJ1-6; D uncertain. The CDR3 runs to 14 residues. CDR1 and CDR2 from the germline V gene are SGHAT and FQNNGV. Trimming stripped 1 base from V and 7 bases from J, with 8 bases between. As DNA, the CDR3 is TGTGCCAGCAGCTTAGGCGGGCCCAATTCACCCCTCCACTTT. Translation gives CASSLGGPNSPLHF.

This clone was counted a few times. The chain is built from TRBV6-6 and TRBJ1-2, with 8 bases lining up with TRBD1. The V and J ends lost 5 bases and 10 bases, in that order; junction bases with no gene match: 9. The CDR3 has 13 residues. The germline V gene has CDR1 MNHNY and CDR2 SVGAGI (reference sequence). CDR3 sequence (DNA): TGTGCCAGCAGTCGACCACAGGGGGTTGCCTACACCTTC. This encodes CASSRPQGVAYTF.

V is TRBV2 and J is TRBJ1-5; 9 bases align to TRBD1. Germline CDR1 reads SNHLY; CDR2 reads FYNNEI. J gave up 3 bases and V 6 bases, and 6 bases lay outside the gene matches. The CDR3 spans 15 residues. This CDR3 reads CASSPQGANNQPQHF. CDR3 bases: TGTGCCAGCAGCCCACAGGGGGCGAACAATCAGCCCCAGCATTTT.